This T cell receptor (beta chain) is from a study of blood T cells in healthy people across ages. Study-wide results and limits: Since the PBMCs were unsorted, naive and antigen-experienced cells could not be conclusively compared.

Worth noting for this clonotype: Its antigen is unknown.

The V and J ends lost 1 base and 5 bases respectively, with 12 bases between them. Germline-derived CDR1 and CDR2 are LGHNA and YSLEER. The CDR3 length is 15 residues. The use of a sample-barcoded 5' primer and a J-beta primer mix characterized a second PCR of roughly 7 to 11 cycles. TCRdb reprocessed the 5' RACE reads via MiXCR and lists one record per CDR3 protein. The sample contains about 650,000 distinct CDR3 sequences, less than 40% of which appear only once. Each of the donors had approximately 10 milliliters of peripheral blood drawn into EDTA-treated Vacutainer tubes. The sequencing sample was made of blood. The chain carries TRBV4-3 and TRBJ2-1; a weak D match, TRBD2 (5 bases). The receptor comes from a woman of 80 years or more in good health. In nucleotides, the CDR3 is TGCGCCAGCAGCCAAGGTCGGGGAATCGACAATGAGCAGTTCTTC. Encoded protein: CASSQGRGIDNEQFF.